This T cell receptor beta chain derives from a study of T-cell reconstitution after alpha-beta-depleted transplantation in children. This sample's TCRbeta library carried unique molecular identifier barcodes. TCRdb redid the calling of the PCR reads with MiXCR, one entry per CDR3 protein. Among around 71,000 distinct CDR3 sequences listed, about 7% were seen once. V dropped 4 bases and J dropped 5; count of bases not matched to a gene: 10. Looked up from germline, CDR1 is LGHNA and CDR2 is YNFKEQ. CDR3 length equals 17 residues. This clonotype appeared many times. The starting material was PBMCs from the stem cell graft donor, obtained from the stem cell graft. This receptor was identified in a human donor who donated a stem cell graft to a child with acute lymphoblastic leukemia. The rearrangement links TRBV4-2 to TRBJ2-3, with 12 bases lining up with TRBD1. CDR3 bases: TGTGCCAGCAGCCGAACCGGGACAGGGGGCTCTCTAGATACGCAGTATTTT. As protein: CASSRTGTGGSLDTQYF.